These 30 T cell receptor beta chains came from one sample sequenced in a study of blood T cell repertoires in COVID-19. Repertoires were generated with immunoSEQ multiplex PCR, while TCRdb's copy carries only in-frame clones and drops some. The data show about 180,000 clones, around 87% seen once. The sequenced sample consisted of peripheral blood. These receptors all stem from a man aged 35-49 years with active or convalescent COVID-19.

The chain employs TRBV29-1 and TRBJ2-7; 9 bases fit TRBD1. Germline assignment: CDR1 SQVTM and CDR2 ANQGSEA. The CDR3 is 15 residues long. J lost 5 bases, V lost 3 bases, and 11 bases had no gene match. CDR3 sequence (DNA): TGCAGCGTTGAGGAGGGAACAGGGGGCTACGACGAGCAGTACTTC. It encodes CSVEEGTGGYDEQYF.

The chain is built from TRBV5-4 and TRBJ2-1, with D tentatively TRBD2 (6 bases). Per the germline V gene, CDR1 is SGHNT and CDR2 is YYREEE (reference sequence). V lost 0 bases, J lost 7 bases, and 17 bases lay in between. The CDR3 runs 16 residues. CDR3 sequence (DNA): TGTGCCAGCAGCTTGGGGGGATCGGGGAGGATAAATGAGCAGTTCTTC. Translated, it gives CASSLGGSGRINEQFF.

The genes are TRBV6-2 or TRBV6-3 and TRBJ1-5; D is ambiguous. V lost 5 bases, J lost 3 bases, and 8 bases lay in between. CDR3 size: 13 residues. Germline V gives CDR1 MNHEY, CDR2 SVGEGT. The chain's CDR3 is CASSRGNNQPQHF. The CDR3 DNA is TGTGCCAGCAGTAGAGGTAACAATCAGCCCCAGCATTTT.

The V call is TRBV19, the J call TRBJ1-5, with D possibly being TRBD1 (6 bases). Trimming left V 7 bases short and J 8 bases short, with 18 bases between. This CDR3 region has 14 residues. Germline CDR1 LNHDA, CDR2 SQIVND (reference sequence). The CDR3 region is CASTGTWALEPQHF. The CDR3 coding sequence is TGTGCCAGTACGGGGACATGGGCGTTGGAGCCCCAGCATTTT.

This chain joins TRBV10-1 and TRBJ2-1; possibly TRBD2 for D (7 bases). Germline CDR1 is WNHNN and CDR2 is SYGVQD (reference sequence). V lost 5 bases to trimming and J lost 9 bases, with 17 bases between them. The CDR3 is made up of 14 amino acids. The CDR3: CASSSGQGGGEQFF. The CDR3 coding sequence is TGCGCCAGCAGTTCCGGGCAGGGAGGGGGTGAGCAGTTCTTC.

CDR3 DNA: TGTGCCAGCAACCAGGACAGGGGGCTTGGTTCACCCCTCCACTTT. Its translation: CASNQDRGLGSPLHF. The chain couples TRBV6-5 to TRBJ1-6; 11 positions match TRBD1. CDR1 and CDR2 (germline): MNHEY, SVGAGI. Losses at the gene ends were 7 bases for V and 9 bases for J; bases not matched to a gene: 8. The CDR3 loop spans 15 amino acids.

The chain recombines TRBV7-9 with TRBJ1-2; 9 bases line up with TRBD1. The germline V gene encodes CDR1 SEHNR and CDR2 FQNEAQ (reference sequence). After removal of 1 base from V and 4 bases from J, the junction contained 1 base not matched to a gene. This CDR3 region has 14 residues. CDR3 amino acids: CASSLGDRVYGYTF. For the CDR3, the DNA is TGTGCCAGCAGCTTAGGGGACAGGGTCTATGGCTACACCTTC.

The gene calls are TRBV15 and TRBJ1-3; 8 nucleotides match TRBD1. V lost 0 bases to trimming and J lost 0 bases; unmatched junction nucleotides: 7. The germline V gene encodes CDR1 LNHNV and CDR2 YYDKDF (reference sequence). The CDR3 has 18 residues. CDR3 region: CATSRDLGQALSGNTIYF. The CDR3, as DNA: TGTGCCACCAGCAGAGATCTGGGACAGGCGCTCTCTGGAAACACCATATATTTT.

V usage is TRBV5-4 and J usage is TRBJ2-3; TRBD1 aligns across 11 bases. The CDR3 loop spans 15 amino acids. The germline gives CDR1 SGHNT, CDR2 YYREEE (reference sequence). Trimming cost V 4 bases and J 4 bases; bases outside gene matches: 5. The CDR3 bases are TGTGCCAGCAGCGGGGACAGGGGGAGGGCAGATACGCAGTATTTT. This gives the protein CASSGDRGRADTQYF. The full variable domain, in which reference TRBV5-4 and TRBJ2-3 provide the parts outside the CDR3, is ETGVTQSPTHLIKTRGQQVTLRCSSQSGHNTVSWYQQALGQGPQFIFQYYREEENGRGNFPPRFSGLQFPNYSSELNVNALELDDSALYLCASSGDRGRADTQYFGPGTRLTVL.

This chain uses TRBV19 with TRBJ2-2; 9 positions match TRBD1. The ends lost 6 bases at V and 7 bases at J; junction bases unmatched: 9. The CDR3 sequence is 15 residues long. CDR1 and CDR2 (germline): LNHDA, SQIVND (reference sequence). The CDR3, as DNA: TGTGCCAGTAGGAACAGGGGGCTGGAAGGCGGGGAGCTGTTTTTT. This codes for CASRNRGLEGGELFF.

The rearrangement links TRBV6-1 to TRBJ1-2; 7 nucleotides agree with TRBD1. The V segment lost 2 bases and the J segment 5 bases; nucleotides outside the gene matches: 2. The germline gives CDR1 MNHNS, CDR2 SASEGT. This CDR3 region has 13 residues. In DNA form, the CDR3 reads TGTGCCAGCAGTGAACAGGGGGAATATGGCTACACCTTC. Its protein is CASSEQGEYGYTF.

The rearrangement uses TRBV15 and TRBJ1-2, with D uncertain. CDR3 length: 12 residues. V lost 8 bases and J 6 bases, leaving 13 bases between the germline ends. From germline, CDR1 is LNHNV and CDR2 YYDKDF (reference sequence). The CDR3 loop is CATQSSGNGYTF. The CDR3 nucleotides are TGTGCCACCCAAAGTTCAGGCAATGGCTACACCTTC.

The chain couples TRBV5-1 to TRBJ2-2, with 9 bases matching TRBD1. Trimming removed 6 bases from V and 4 bases from J; junction bases left unmatched: 10. CDR1 is SGHRS and CDR2 is YFSETQ in the germline V gene. This CDR3 spans 16 amino acids. CDR3 in DNA: TGCGCCAGCACCCTCACAGGGGGCGGCGGCACCGGGGAGCTGTTTTTT. Its translation: CASTLTGGGGTGELFF.

The chain couples TRBV20-1 to TRBJ1-1, with 7 bases lining up with TRBD1. CDR3 length: 10 amino acids. V lost 6 bases to trimming and J lost 10 bases; unmatched junction nucleotides: 5. Germline CDR1 is DFQATT and CDR2 is SNEGSKA (reference sequence). CDR3: CSAPGQTAFF. The CDR3, as DNA: TGCAGTGCGCCGGGACAGACAGCTTTCTTT.

The chain combines TRBV5-1 with TRBJ1-4; a possible D gene is TRBD1 (5 bases). The germline CDR1 and CDR2 sequences are SGHRS and YFSETQ. With 0 bases removed from V and 14 bases from J, the gap between germline ends came to 14 bases. The CDR3 runs to 13 residues. The CDR3 bases are TGCGCCAGCAGCTTGGGGCAGGGAGGGGATCTGTTTTTT. This codes for CASSLGQGGDLFF.

The chain recombines TRBV9 with TRBJ1-2, with 8 positions matching TRBD1. The CDR3 sequence is 15 residues long. Germline CDR1 reads SGDLS; CDR2 reads YYNGEE. The V segment lost 4 bases and the J segment 8 bases; nucleotides outside the gene matches: 13. In DNA, the CDR3 is TGTGCCAGCAGCACCGGACAGGGATCGGGGTACGGCTACACCTTC. This sequence encodes CASSTGQGSGYGYTF.

The chain has TRBV7-2 and TRBJ1-3; D not certain. The germline gives CDR1 SGHTA, CDR2 FQGNSA. V was shortened by 5 bases and J by 1 base, with 6 bases between the two germline ends. The CDR3 is made up of 13 amino acids. Here the CDR3 reads CASSLGSGNTIYF. DNA of the CDR3: TGTGCCAGCAGCCTCGGGTCTGGAAACACCATATATTTT.

The V and J genes are TRBV19 and TRBJ1-1; 9 bases are shared with TRBD1. V dropped 4 bases and J dropped 5; count of bases not matched to a gene: 5. The length of the CDR3 is 14 residues. The germline CDR1 and CDR2 sequences are LNHDA and SQIVND (reference sequence). CDR3 sequence reads: CASSTTGGRTEAFF. In nucleotides, the CDR3 is TGTGCCAGTAGTACGACAGGGGGGCGAACTGAAGCTTTCTTT.

The chain links TRBV5-1 to TRBJ1-2; 9 bases align to TRBD1. This CDR3 spans 17 amino acids. In germline, CDR1 is SGHRS, CDR2 YFSETQ. The V segment lost 4 bases and the J segment 0 bases; nucleotides outside the gene matches: 10. CDR3 in amino acids: CASSLGTGRTSNYGYTF. The CDR3 DNA follows: TGCGCCAGCAGCCTAGGGACAGGGCGGACCTCTAACTATGGCTACACCTTC.

V usage is TRBV30 and J usage is TRBJ1-5, with a weak D call TRBD1 (5 bases). Trimming removed 4 bases at V and 4 bases at J, with 17 bases between. In germline, CDR1 is GTSNPN, CDR2 SVGIG (reference sequence). This CDR3 spans 15 amino acids. This CDR3 reads CAWTPQAGRNQPQHF. The CDR3, as DNA: TGTGCCTGGACCCCTCAGGCAGGGCGGAATCAGCCCCAGCATTTT. The full variable domain, in which reference TRBV30 and TRBJ1-5 provide the parts outside the CDR3, is SQTIHQWPATLVQPVGSPLSLECTVEGTSNPNLYWYRQAAGRGLQLLFYSVGIGQISSEVPQNLSASRPQDRQFILSSKKLLLSDSGFYLCAWTPQAGRNQPQHFGDGTRLSIL.

This sequence joins TRBV28 and TRBJ2-7; 14 nucleotides match TRBD2. CDR3 length equals 15 residues. The V and J ends lost 6 bases and 4 bases, in that order; junction bases with no gene match: 5. CDR1 and CDR2 from the germline V gene are MDHEN and SYDVKM. The CDR3 coding sequence is TGTGCCAGCAGCCGACTAGCGGGGGGGCCTTACGAGCAGTACTTC. Its protein product is CASSRLAGGPYEQYF.

The V gene is TRBV19, the J gene TRBJ1-2; the D gene is possibly TRBD1 (5 bases). V was pared by 7 bases and J by 6 bases, with 21 bases between. Germline lookup yields CDR1 LNHDA and CDR2 SQIVND (reference sequence). The CDR3 spans 15 residues. The CDR3 sequence is CASTDRGVSSDGYTF. For the CDR3, the DNA is TGTGCCAGTACCGATCGGGGGGTGTCGAGTGATGGCTACACCTTC.

The V and J genes are TRBV5-4 and TRBJ2-5, with 8 bases matching TRBD2. CDR1 is SGHNT and CDR2 is YYREEE in the germline V gene (reference sequence). This CDR3 has 15 amino acids. Trimming removed 0 bases from V and 3 bases from J; junction bases left unmatched: 4. The CDR3 here is CASSLDLLAEETQYF. In nucleotides, the CDR3 is TGTGCCAGCAGCTTGGATCTACTAGCGGAAGAGACCCAGTACTTC.

The chain has TRBV6-4 and TRBJ2-3; TRBD2 aligns across 10 bases. V lost 6 bases, J lost 2 bases, and 5 bases stayed unmatched. CDR3 length: 15 amino acids. The V gene's germline CDR1 is MRHNA and CDR2 SNTAGT. CDR3 sequence: CASRLSGGATDTQYF. As DNA, the CDR3 is TGTGCCAGCAGACTAAGCGGGGGGGCCACAGATACGCAGTATTTT.

J is TRBJ1-1 and V is TRBV3-1 (or the pseudogene TRBV3-2); no firm D call. Per germline, CDR1 LGHDT and CDR2 YNNKEL (reference sequence). The CDR3 length is 15 residues. V lost 4 bases and J lost 4, with 16 bases in between. The CDR3 region is CASSPYSRAGTEAFF. CDR3 nucleotides: TGTGCCAGCAGCCCCTACTCGAGGGCTGGCACTGAAGCTTTCTTT.

The V gene is TRBV11-2, the J gene TRBJ1-1; D gene unclear. The germline gives CDR1 SGHAT, CDR2 FQNNGV. The CDR3 contains 15 residues. V dropped 4 bases and J dropped 2 bases, with 14 bases sitting between them. CDR3 nucleotides: TGTGCCAGCAGCTGGAATGCGGGAGTAAACACTGAAGCTTTCTTT. Protein sequence: CASSWNAGVNTEAFF. Full variable domain (outside the CDR3, taken from reference TRBV11-2 and TRBJ1-1): EAGVAQSPRYKIIEKRQSVAFWCNPISGHATLYWYQQILGQGPKLLIQFQNNGVVDDSQLPKDRFSAERLKGVDSTLKIQPAKLEDSAVYLCASSWNAGVNTEAFFGQGTRLTVV.

The chain employs TRBV7-2 and TRBJ2-5; 10 bases match TRBD2. The J segment lost 5 bases and the V segment lost 5 bases, leaving 8 bases of the junction unmatched. CDR3 size: 15 residues. Germline loops: CDR1 SGHTA, CDR2 FQGNSA. CDR3 loop: CASSTGLAVLETQYF. CDR3 nucleotides: TGTGCCAGCAGCACTGGACTAGCGGTGTTGGAGACCCAGTACTTC.

This clone has a single count. The chain has TRBV30 and TRBJ1-5; a possible D gene is TRBD1 (5 bases). V was pared by 0 bases and J by 2 bases, with 14 bases between. Germline V CDR1 and CDR2: GTSNPN, SVGIG (reference sequence). CDR3 length: 16 residues. Written as DNA, the CDR3 is TGTGCCTGGAGTGTACCGGGGGGATCGGGCAATCAGCCCCAGCATTTT. Translation: CAWSVPGGSGNQPQHF.

The CDR3 region has the DNA TGTGCCAGCAGTGAAGGGGGCGGGGGATCCAACGAGCAGTACTTC. Its translation: CASSEGGGGSNEQYF. V gene TRBV2 combines with J gene TRBJ2-7; 7 positions agree with TRBD2. Trimming cost V 1 base and J 5 bases; bases outside gene matches: 8. The CDR3 is made up of 15 amino acids. The germline CDR1 and CDR2 sequences are SNHLY and FYNNEI.

The chain combines TRBV7-9 with TRBJ1-1; D possibly corresponds to TRBD1 (5 bases). V dropped 2 bases and J dropped 4 bases, with 11 bases sitting between them. CDR1 is SEHNR, CDR2 FQNEAQ, per germline (reference sequence). There are 14 residues in the CDR3. CDR3 DNA sequence: TGTGCCAGCAGCTTAAAGGGGAAAGGCACTGAAGCTTTCTTT. This sequence encodes CASSLKGKGTEAFF. Supplemented by reference TRBV7-9 and TRBJ1-1, the full variable domain reads DTGVSQNPRHKITKRGQNVTFRCDPISEHNRLYWYRQTLGQGPEFLTYFQNEAQLEKSRLLSDRFSAERPKGSFSTLEIQRTEQGDSAMYLCASSLKGKGTEAFFGQGTRLTVV.